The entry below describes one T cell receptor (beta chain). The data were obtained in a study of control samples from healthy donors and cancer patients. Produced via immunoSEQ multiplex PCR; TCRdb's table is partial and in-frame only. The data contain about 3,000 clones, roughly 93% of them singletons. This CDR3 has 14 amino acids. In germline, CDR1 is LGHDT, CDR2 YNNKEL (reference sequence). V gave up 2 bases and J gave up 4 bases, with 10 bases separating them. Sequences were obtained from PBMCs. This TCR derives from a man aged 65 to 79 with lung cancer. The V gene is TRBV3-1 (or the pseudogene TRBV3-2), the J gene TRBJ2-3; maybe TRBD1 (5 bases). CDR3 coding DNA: TGTGCCAGCAGCCAATGGGCAGGGTCAGATACGCAGTATTTT. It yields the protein CASSQWAGSDTQYF.